A selection of T cell receptor beta chains follows, all from one sample in a study of T-cell reconstitution after alpha-beta-depleted transplantation in children. TCRdb re-analysed the PCR reads in MiXCR, keeping a single row per CDR3 protein. Seen here are some 500,000 distinct CDR3 sequences, 15% to 20% observed once, and the top ten hold 3% to 4%. The material sequenced was PBMCs from the stem cell graft donor, taken from the stem cell graft. All receptors derive from a human donor who donated a stem cell graft to a child with acute lymphoblastic leukemia. CDR3s include the opening cysteine and the closing phenylalanine or tryptophan. D genes are given only for firm matches. The size entry is marked missing in some rows and otherwise reads once, few, many or a size class.

J gene | D gene | V gene | clone size | CDR3 protein | CDR3 DNA
TRBJ2-3 | TRBD2 | TRBV20-1 | - | CSARDEREGPYTDTQYF | TGCAGTGCTAGAGACGAGCGGGAGGGGCCCTACACAGATACGCAGTATTTT
TRBJ2-5 | - | TRBV5-1 | - | CASSLVPKETQYF | TGCGCCAGCAGCTTGGTCCCGAAAGAGACCCAGTACTTC
TRBJ2-7 | - | TRBV4-1 | few | CASSQGGHEQYF | TGCGCCAGCAGCCAAGGAGGCCACGAGCAGTACTTC
TRBJ2-2 | - | TRBV25-1 | - | CASDVGSGELFF | TGTGCCAGCGATGTGGGTTCCGGGGAGCTGTTTTTT
TRBJ2-1 | - | TRBV5-1 | many | CASSLVDNNEQFF | TGCGCCAGCAGCTTGGTGGACAACAATGAGCAGTTCTTC
TRBJ2-7 | - | TRBV29-1 | few | CSVGRVGNEQYF | TGCAGCGTTGGTAGGGTAGGAAACGAGCAGTACTTC
TRBJ2-5 | TRBD1 | TRBV3-1 | - | CASSQDWGDRGEETQYF | TGTGCCAGCAGCCAAGATTGGGGGGACAGGGGAGAAGAGACCCAGTACTTC
TRBJ2-1 | - | TRBV7-2 | - | CASSLGLASIHEHFF | TGTGCCAGCAGCTTGGGACTGGCCAGCATCCATGAGCATTTCTTC
TRBJ2-7 | - | TRBV14 | few | CASSQDLAGENYEQYF | TGTGCCAGCAGCCAAGATTTGGCAGGGGAAAACTACGAGCAGTACTTC
TRBJ2-7 | TRBD2 | TRBV2 | - | CASSPGTSSHEQYF | TGTGCCAGCAGCCCCGGGACTAGCTCCCACGAGCAGTACTTC
TRBJ1-4 | TRBD1 | TRBV4-1 | - | CASSQGQATNEKLFF | TGCGCCAGCAGCCAGGGACAGGCAACTAATGAAAAACTGTTTTTT
TRBJ2-7 | - | TRBV20-1 | - | CSARAGSSYEQYF | TGCAGTGCTAGAGCCGGCAGCTCCTACGAGCAGTACTTC
TRBJ1-4 | - | TRBV27 | few | CASRLQGWTNEKLFF | TGTGCCAGCAGACTCCAGGGGTGGACTAATGAAAAACTGTTTTTT
TRBJ2-3 | TRBD2 | TRBV20-1 | - | CSARGLAGVSDTQYF | TGCAGTGCTAGAGGACTAGCGGGAGTCTCAGATACGCAGTATTTT
TRBJ2-3 | - | TRBV20-1 | - | CSAETTKKTDTQYF | TGCAGTGCTGAGACTACTAAGAAAACAGATACGCAGTATTTT
TRBJ2-7 | - | TRBV5-1 | many | CASSLLQGYSYEQYF | TGCGCCAGCAGCTTGCTGCAGGGATACTCCTACGAGCAGTACTTC
TRBJ1-5 | TRBD1 | TRBV28 | few | CASREQGVQPQHF | TGTGCCAGCAGAGAACAGGGGGTTCAGCCCCAGCATTTT
TRBJ2-7 | TRBD2 | TRBV27 | few | CASSWRGGSYEQYF | TGTGCCAGCAGTTGGCGCGGGGGCTCCTACGAGCAGTACTTC
TRBJ2-7 | - | TRBV5-1 | - | CASAPESSYEQYF | TGCGCCAGCGCTCCGGAATCCTCCTACGAGCAGTACTTC
TRBJ2-3 | - | TRBV19 | few | CASKPRQGASGRTSTDTQYF | TGTGCCAGTAAACCCCGACAGGGGGCAAGCGGGAGGACTAGCACAGATACGCAGTATTTT
TRBJ2-7 | TRBD2 | TRBV27 | - | CASSSTSTYEQYF | TGTGCCAGCAGTTCGACTAGCACCTACGAGCAGTACTTC
TRBJ2-1 | - | TRBV7-3 | few | CASSPALKAYNEQFF | TGTGCCAGCAGCCCAGCCCTAAAGGCCTACAATGAGCAGTTCTTC
TRBJ1-5 | - | TRBV10-3 | - | CAINPWGRRNQPQHF | TGTGCCATCAACCCTTGGGGGCGGCGCAATCAGCCCCAGCATTTT
TRBJ2-1 | - | TRBV12-3/TRBV12-4 | - | CASSWDLDEKFF | TGTGCCAGCAGTTGGGACTTAGATGAGAAGTTCTTC
TRBJ2-5 | - | TRBV9 | few | CASERGPRGETQYF | TGTGCCAGCGAGAGGGGGCCTCGGGGGGAGACCCAGTACTTC
TRBJ1-1 | - | TRBV29-1 | few | CSVFPNTEAFF | TGCAGCGTGTTCCCGAACACTGAAGCTTTCTTT
TRBJ2-3 | TRBD2 | TRBV27 | few | CASSRWTSGASTDTQYF | TGTGCCAGCAGTCGCTGGACTAGCGGAGCTAGCACAGATACGCAGTATTTT
TRBJ1-2 | - | TRBV7-2 | - | CASSLERANYGYTF | TGTGCCAGCAGCTTAGAGCGGGCTAACTATGGCTACACCTTC
TRBJ2-7 | - | TRBV5-1 | - | CASKADNSYEQYF | TGCGCCAGCAAAGCGGACAACTCCTACGAGCAGTACTTC
TRBJ2-3 | TRBD2 | TRBV28 | once | CASGSGLGGLAGGLLPDTQYF | TGTGCCAGCGGCTCCGGTCTCGGGGGACTAGCGGGAGGGCTCCTACCAGATACGCAGTATTTT
TRBJ1-2 | TRBD1 | TRBV12-3/TRBV12-4 | - | CASSPWTGGYGYTF | TGTGCCAGCAGTCCGTGGACAGGGGGCTATGGCTACACCTTC